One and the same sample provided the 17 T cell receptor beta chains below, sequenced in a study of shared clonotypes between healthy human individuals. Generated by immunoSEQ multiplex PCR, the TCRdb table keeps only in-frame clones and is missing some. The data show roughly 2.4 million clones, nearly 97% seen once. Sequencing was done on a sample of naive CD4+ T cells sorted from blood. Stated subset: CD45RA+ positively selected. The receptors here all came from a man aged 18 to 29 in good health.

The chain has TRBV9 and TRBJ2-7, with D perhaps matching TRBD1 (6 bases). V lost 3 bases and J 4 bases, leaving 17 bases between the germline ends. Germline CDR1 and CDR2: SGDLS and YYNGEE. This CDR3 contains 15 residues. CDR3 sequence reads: CASSEAPGQGYEQYF. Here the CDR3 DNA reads TGTGCCAGCAGCGAGGCCCCGGGACAAGGATACGAGCAGTACTTC. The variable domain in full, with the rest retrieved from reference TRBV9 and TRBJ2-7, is DSGVTQTPKHLITATGQRVTLRCSPRSGDLSVYWYQQSLDQGLQFLIQYYNGEERAKGNILERFSAQQFPDLHSELNLSSLELGDSALYFCASSEAPGQGYEQYFGPGTRLTVT.

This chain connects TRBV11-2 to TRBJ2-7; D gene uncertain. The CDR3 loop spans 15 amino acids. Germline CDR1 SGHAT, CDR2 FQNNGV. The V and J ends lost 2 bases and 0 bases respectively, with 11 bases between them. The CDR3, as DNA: TGTGCCAGCAGCTTACAAACAGTCTCCTCCTACGAGCAGTACTTC. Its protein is CASSLQTVSSYEQYF.

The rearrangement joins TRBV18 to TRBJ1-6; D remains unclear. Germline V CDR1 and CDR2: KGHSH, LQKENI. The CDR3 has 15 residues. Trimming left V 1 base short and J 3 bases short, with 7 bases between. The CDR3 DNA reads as TGTGCCAGCTCACCACGCGAGGGCTATAATTCACCCCTCCACTTT. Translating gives CASSPREGYNSPLHF.

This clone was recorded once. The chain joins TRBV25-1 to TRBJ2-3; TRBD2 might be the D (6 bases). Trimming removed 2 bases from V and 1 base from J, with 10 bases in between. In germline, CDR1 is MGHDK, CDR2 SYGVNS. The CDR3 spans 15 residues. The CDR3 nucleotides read TGTGCCAGCAGTGAAGGCCCTAGCGGCACAGATACGCAGTATTTT. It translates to CASSEGPSGTDTQYF. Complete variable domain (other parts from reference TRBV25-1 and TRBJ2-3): EADIYQTPRYLVIGTGKKITLECSQTMGHDKMYWYQQDPGMELHLIHYSYGVNSTEKGDLSSESTVSRIRTEHFPLTLESARPSHTSQYLCASSEGPSGTDTQYFGPGTRLTVL.

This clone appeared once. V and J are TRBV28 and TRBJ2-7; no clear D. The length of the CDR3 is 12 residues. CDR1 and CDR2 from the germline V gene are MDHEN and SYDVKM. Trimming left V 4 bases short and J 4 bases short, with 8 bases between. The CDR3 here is CASSSAVYEQYF. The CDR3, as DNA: TGTGCCAGCAGTTCCGCGGTTTACGAGCAGTACTTC.

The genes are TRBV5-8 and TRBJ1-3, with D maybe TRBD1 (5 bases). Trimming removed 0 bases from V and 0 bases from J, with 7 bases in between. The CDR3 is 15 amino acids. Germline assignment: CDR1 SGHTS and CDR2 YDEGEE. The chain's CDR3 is CASSLGQFSGNTIYF. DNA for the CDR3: TGTGCCAGCAGCTTGGGACAGTTCTCTGGAAACACCATATATTTT.

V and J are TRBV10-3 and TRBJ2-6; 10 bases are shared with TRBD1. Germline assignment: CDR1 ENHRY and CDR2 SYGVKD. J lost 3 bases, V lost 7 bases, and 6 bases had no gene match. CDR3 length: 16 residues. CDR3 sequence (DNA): TGTGCCATCACTCTGACAGGGGGCGGTGGGGCCAACGTCCTGACTTTC. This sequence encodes CAITLTGGGGANVLTF.

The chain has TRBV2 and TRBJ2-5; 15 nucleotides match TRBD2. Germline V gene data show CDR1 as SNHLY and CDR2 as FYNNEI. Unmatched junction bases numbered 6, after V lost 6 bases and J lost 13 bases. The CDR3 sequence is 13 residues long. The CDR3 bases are TGTGCCAGCAGGGGACTAGCGGGGGGACTCTGGTACTTC. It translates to CASRGLAGGLWYF. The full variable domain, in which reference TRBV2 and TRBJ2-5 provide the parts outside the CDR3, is EPEVTQTPSHQVTQMGQEVILRCVPISNHLYFYWYRQILGQKVEFLVSFYNNEISEKSEIFDDQFSVERPDGSNFTLKIRSTKLEDSAMYFCASRGLAGGLWYFGPGTRLLVL.

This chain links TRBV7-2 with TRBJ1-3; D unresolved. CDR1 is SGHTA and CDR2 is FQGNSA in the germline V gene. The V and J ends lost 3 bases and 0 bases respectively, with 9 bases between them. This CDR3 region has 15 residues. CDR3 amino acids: CASSFVDTSGNTIYF. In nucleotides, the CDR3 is TGTGCCAGCAGCTTTGTGGATACCTCTGGAAACACCATATATTTT.

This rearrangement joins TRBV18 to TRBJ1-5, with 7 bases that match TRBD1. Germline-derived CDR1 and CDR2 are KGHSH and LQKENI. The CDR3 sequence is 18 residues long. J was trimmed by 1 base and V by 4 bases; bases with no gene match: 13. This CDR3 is CASSQLPGQSTSNQPQHF. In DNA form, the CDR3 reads TGTGCCAGCTCACAACTACCGGGACAGAGCACCAGCAATCAGCCCCAGCATTTT.

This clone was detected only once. The CDR3 DNA follows: TGTGCCAGCAGCTCCGGGACAGGGGCTGAAAAACTGTTTTTT. Residues: CASSSGTGAEKLFF. The chain employs TRBV5-6 and TRBJ1-4, with TRBD1 matching over 10 bases. This CDR3 contains 14 residues. Germline CDR1 is SGHDT and CDR2 is YYEEEE. V was clipped by 3 bases and J by 7 bases; unmatched bases: 3.

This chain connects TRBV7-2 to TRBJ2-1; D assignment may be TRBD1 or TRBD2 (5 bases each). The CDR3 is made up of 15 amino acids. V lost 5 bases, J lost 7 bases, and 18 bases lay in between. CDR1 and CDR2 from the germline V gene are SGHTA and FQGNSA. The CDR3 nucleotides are TGTGCCAGCAGCGTCCGGGGCCCCAGTGGTAATGAGCAGTTCTTC. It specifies CASSVRGPSGNEQFF.

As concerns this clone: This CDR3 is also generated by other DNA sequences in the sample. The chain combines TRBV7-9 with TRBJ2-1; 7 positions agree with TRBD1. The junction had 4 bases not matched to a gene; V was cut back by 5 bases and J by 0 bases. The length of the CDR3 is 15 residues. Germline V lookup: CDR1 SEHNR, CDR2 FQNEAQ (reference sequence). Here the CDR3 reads CASSVGQSSYNEQFF. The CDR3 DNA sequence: TGTGCCAGCAGCGTGGGACAGAGCTCCTACAATGAGCAGTTCTTC.

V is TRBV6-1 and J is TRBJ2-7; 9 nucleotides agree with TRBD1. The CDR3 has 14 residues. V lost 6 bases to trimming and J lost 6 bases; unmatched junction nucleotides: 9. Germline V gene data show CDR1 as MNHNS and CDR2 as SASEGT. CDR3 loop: CASREGQGWTEQYF. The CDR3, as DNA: TGTGCCAGCAGAGAGGGACAGGGATGGACCGAGCAGTACTTC.

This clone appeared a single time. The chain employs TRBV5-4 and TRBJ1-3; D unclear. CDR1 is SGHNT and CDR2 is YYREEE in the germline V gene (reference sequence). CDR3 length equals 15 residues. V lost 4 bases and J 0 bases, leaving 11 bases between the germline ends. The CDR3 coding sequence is TGTGCCAGCAGCCACATGGAGTCCTCTGGAAACACCATATATTTT. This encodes CASSHMESSGNTIYF.

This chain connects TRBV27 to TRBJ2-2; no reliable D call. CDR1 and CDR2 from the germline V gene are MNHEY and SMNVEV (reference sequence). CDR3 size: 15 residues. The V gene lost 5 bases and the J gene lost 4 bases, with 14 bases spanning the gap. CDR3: CASSPRPTGTGELFF. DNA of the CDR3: TGTGCCAGCAGTCCTCGTCCCACCGGCACCGGGGAGCTGTTTTTT.

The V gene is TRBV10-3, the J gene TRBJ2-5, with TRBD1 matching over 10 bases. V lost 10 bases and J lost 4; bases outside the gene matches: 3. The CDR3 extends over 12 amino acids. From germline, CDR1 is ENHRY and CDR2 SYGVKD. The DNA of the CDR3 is TGTGCCACGGGACAGGGGACAGAGACCCAGTACTTC. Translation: CATGQGTETQYF.